This entry features one T cell receptor (beta chain) sequence. No antigen is known for it. As originally analysed: Junction-only sequences produced by ImmunoSEQ had no quality scores, so filtering differed. Assay used: immunoSEQ multiplex PCR; TCRdb lists only in-frame clones, some missing. V, J and clone size derive from that table, while D and trimming were established from the DNA sequence. The repertoire holds approximately 1.5 million clones, with under 99% as singletons. This specimen belongs to a study of shared clonotypes between healthy human individuals. Study results and caveats: Donors were few, which limited the genetic and exposure-history diversity represented.

V lost 0 bases to trimming and J lost 3 bases, with 10 bases between them. The CDR3 is made up of 15 amino acids. Per germline, CDR1 SGHNT and CDR2 YYREEE (reference sequence). The receptor's source is a man aged 30 to 45 in good health. This chain links TRBV5-4 with TRBJ1-3; D is ambiguous. The sequenced sample consisted of naive CD4+ T cells sorted from blood. This sample's subset: CD45RA+ positively selected. The CDR3 spells CASSLDGRIGNTIYF. CDR3 DNA sequence: TGTGCCAGCAGCTTGGACGGACGGATTGGAAACACCATATATTTT.